The clone carrying this T cell receptor beta chain counts as medium-sized. The library was designed around alpha chains, so this beta chain is a stray read whose abundance carries little weight. As for time point: sample taken at primary tumor resection. Unsorted whole RNA from tumor, nontumor lung or frozen PBMC underwent sequencing. The data derive from a study of spatial heterogeneity in lung cancer. About the study: Averaged across combinations, each unique TCR and UMI pairing appeared more than ten times in raw reads, which were uncorrected.

With 5 bases removed from V and 4 bases from J, the gap between germline ends came to 7 bases. This CDR3 is 12 amino acids long. CDR1 is ENHRY and CDR2 is SYGVKD in the germline V gene. All TCR cDNA molecules were individually tagged with a unique molecular identifier. TCRdb itself ran the 5' RACE reads through MiXCR, one entry per CDR3 protein. The sample lists about 11,000 distinct CDR3 sequences, roughly 6.3% occurring once. Sequenced here: PBMCs, sampled at surgery. The chain is built from TRBV10-3 and TRBJ2-3; D not certain. This sequence originates from a male donor with early-stage non-small cell lung cancer. The DNA of the CDR3 is TGTGCCATCAGTATCGAGGCAGATACGCAGTATTTT. Translated, it gives CAISIEADTQYF.